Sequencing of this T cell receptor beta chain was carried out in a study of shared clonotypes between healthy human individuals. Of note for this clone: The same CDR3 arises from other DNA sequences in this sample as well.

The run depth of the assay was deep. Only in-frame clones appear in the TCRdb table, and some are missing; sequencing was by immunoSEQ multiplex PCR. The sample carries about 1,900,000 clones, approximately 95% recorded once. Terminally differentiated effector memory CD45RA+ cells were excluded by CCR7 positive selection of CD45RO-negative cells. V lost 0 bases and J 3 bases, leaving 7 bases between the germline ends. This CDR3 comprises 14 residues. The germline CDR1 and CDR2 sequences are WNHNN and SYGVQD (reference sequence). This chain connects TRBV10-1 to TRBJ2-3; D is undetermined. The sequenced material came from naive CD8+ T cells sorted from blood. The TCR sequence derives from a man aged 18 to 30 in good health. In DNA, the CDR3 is TGCGCCAGCAGTGAGTCGCGGATTACAGATACGCAGTATTTT. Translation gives CASSESRITDTQYF.